These 2 T cell receptor beta chains were all obtained from the same sample, sequenced in a study of blood T cell repertoires in COVID-19. The data were produced by immunoSEQ multiplex PCR, yet TCRdb's version contains in-frame clones alone and is incomplete. The sample contains under 500,000 clones, about 90% of which appear only once. The sample comprised PBMCs or T cells enriched from blood (not recorded which). The origin of the receptors is a woman aged 18-29 years with acute COVID-19.

V usage is TRBV29-1 and J usage is TRBJ2-5; no clear D gene. In germline, CDR1 is SQVTM, CDR2 ANQGSEA. The germline V and J ends were trimmed by 1 base and 4 bases, with 10 bases remaining between them. The CDR3 length is 13 residues. CDR3 DNA: TGCAGCGTTGAAGTATTAGAACGAGAGACCCAGTACTTC. Amino acid sequence: CSVEVLERETQYF.

The V call is TRBV4-3, the J call TRBJ2-7, with TRBD1 as a possible D gene (6 bases). V was pared by 0 bases and J by 4 bases, with 13 bases between. This CDR3 comprises 15 residues. Germline lookup yields CDR1 LGHNA and CDR2 YSLEER. The DNA of the CDR3 is TGCGCCAGCAGCCAAGATAGGGGGTTACGGTACGAGCAGTACTTC. It yields the protein CASSQDRGLRYEQYF.